This T cell receptor beta chain is from a study of naive and memory T cell subsets. The germline V gene has CDR1 SEHNR and CDR2 FQNEAQ (reference sequence). The V gene end was trimmed by 5 bases and the J gene end by 7 bases; junction bases not matched to a gene: 2. The CDR3 sequence is 12 residues long. The beta constant-region primer was an equimolar mix of two oligonucleotides covering TRBC1 and TRBC2. Nested alpha and beta constant-region primers with the SP2 primer drove four PCR rounds on ligated cDNA. In TCRdb, the UMI-ligation and nested PCR reads were re-called with MiXCR into one record per CDR3 protein. Here the sample spans 95,000 to 150,000 distinct CDR3 sequences, 36% being singletons.

The V gene is TRBV7-9, the J gene TRBJ2-1, with 7 bases that match TRBD2. The specimen sequenced was central memory CD4+ T cells from blood. The source is a human donor in good health. As DNA, the CDR3 is TGTGCCAGCAGCCTACTAGCGAATGAGCAGTTCTTC. This translates into CASSLLANEQFF.